The clone carrying this TCR beta chain has just a few counts. This sample was taken from a study of cytomegalovirus exposure and HLA in healthy donors. Germline loops: CDR1 MDHEN, CDR2 SYDVKM. The CDR3 contains 15 residues. Losses at the gene ends were 7 bases for V and 6 bases for J; bases not matched to a gene: 11. TCRdb keeps only in-frame clones here, not all; method: immunoSEQ multiplex PCR. The table includes roughly 220,000 clones, 80% to 95% detected once. The sequence came from a woman aged 18-29 years in good health and CMV-seronegative. The chain couples TRBV28 to TRBJ1-2; 10 bases are shared with TRBD1. The sample taken for sequencing was PBMCs. The CDR3 here is CASTPAGQGMHGYTF. CDR3 DNA sequence: TGTGCCAGCACCCCCGCGGGACAGGGGATGCATGGCTACACCTTC.